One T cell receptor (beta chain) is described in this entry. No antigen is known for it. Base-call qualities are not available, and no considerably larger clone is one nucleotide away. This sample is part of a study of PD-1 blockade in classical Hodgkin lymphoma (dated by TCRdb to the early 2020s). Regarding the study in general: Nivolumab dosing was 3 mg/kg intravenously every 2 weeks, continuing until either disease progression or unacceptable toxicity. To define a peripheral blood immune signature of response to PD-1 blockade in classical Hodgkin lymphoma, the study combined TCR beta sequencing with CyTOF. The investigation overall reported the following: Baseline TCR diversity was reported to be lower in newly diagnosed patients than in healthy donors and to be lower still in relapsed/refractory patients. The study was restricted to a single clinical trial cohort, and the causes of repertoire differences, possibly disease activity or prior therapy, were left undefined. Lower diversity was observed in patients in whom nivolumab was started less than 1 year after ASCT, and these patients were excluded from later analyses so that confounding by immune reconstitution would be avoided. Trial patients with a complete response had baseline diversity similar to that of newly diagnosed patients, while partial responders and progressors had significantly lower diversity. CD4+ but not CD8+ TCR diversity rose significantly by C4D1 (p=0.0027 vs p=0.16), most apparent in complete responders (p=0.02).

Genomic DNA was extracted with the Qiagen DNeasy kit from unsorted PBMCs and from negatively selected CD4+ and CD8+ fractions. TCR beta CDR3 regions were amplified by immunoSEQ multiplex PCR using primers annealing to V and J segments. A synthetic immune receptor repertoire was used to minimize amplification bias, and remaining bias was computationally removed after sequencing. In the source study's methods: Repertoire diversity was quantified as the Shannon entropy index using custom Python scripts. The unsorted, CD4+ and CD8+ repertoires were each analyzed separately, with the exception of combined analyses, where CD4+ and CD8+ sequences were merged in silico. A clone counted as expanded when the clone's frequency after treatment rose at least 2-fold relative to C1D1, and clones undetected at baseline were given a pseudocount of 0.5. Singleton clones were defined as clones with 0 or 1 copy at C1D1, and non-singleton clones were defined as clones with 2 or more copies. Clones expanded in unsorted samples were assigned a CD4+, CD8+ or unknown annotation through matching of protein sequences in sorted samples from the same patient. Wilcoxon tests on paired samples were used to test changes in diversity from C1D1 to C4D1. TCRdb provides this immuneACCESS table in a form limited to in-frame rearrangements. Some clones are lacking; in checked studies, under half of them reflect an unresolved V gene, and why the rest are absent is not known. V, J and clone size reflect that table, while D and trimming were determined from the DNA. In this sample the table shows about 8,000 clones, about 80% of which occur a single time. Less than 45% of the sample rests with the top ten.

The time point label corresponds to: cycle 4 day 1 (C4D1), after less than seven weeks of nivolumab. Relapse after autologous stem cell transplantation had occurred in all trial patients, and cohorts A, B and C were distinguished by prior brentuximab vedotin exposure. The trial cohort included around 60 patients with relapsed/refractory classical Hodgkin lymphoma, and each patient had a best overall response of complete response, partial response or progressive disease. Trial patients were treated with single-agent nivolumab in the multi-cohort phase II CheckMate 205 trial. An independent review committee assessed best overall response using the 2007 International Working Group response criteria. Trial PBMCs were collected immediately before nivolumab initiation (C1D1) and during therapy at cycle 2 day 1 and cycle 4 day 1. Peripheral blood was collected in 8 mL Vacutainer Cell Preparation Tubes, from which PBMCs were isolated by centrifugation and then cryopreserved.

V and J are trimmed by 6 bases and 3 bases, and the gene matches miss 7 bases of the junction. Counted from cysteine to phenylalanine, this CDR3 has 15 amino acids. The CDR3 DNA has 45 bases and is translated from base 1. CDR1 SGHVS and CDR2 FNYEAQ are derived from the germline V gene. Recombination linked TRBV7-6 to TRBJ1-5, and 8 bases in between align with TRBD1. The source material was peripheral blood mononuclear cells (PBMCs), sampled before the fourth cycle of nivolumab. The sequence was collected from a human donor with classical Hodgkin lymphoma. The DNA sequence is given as TGTGCCAGCAGTGCCGGGACAGGCTTCAATCAGCCCCAGCATTTT. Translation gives CASSAGTGFNQPQHF.